This is a list of T cell receptor beta chains from one sample in a study of response to subunit inactivated influenza vaccine. TCRdb called the RT-PCR reads again in MiXCR, with one record for every CDR3 protein. Of more than 700,000 distinct CDR3 sequences listed, roughly 20% are singletons. Sequenced here: PBMCs from blood, sampled 4 to 6 days after vaccination. These receptors were taken from a man aged 50-59 years who received an inactivated influenza vaccine. The CDR3 runs from the conserved cysteine through the conserved F or W. Fields, in order: J gene, clone size, D gene, V gene, CDR3 DNA, CDR3 protein. The D gene is left open where the match is weak. Size is stated for part of the rows, as once, few or many counts, or as a class when the clone is expanded.

TRBJ1-4 | few | - | TRBV4-2 | TGTGCCAGCAGCCAAGATGGGGGCACTAATGAAAAACTGTTTTTT | CASSQDGGTNEKLFF
TRBJ2-2 | many | - | TRBV9 | TGTGCCAGCAGCGTAGGTGTGACTCCCGTTAATGGCGGGGAGCTGTTTTTT | CASSVGVTPVNGGELFF
TRBJ2-5 | few | - | TRBV20-1 | TGCAGTGCTAGTCGGACAGTCCAAGAGACCCAGTACTTC | CSASRTVQETQYF
TRBJ1-4 | few | - | TRBV7-2 | TGTGCCAGCAGCAAAGGGGGTAATGAAAAACTGTTTTTT | CASSKGGNEKLFF
TRBJ1-2 | few | TRBD1 | TRBV7-2 | TGTGCCAGCAGCTTAGACAGGGGGCTTCTTGGCTACACCTTC | CASSLDRGLLGYTF
TRBJ2-4 | - | - | TRBV7-9 | TGTGCCAGCACCCCACAAGGGACAGCCAAAAACATTCAGTACTTC | CASTPQGTAKNIQYF
TRBJ2-7 | - | TRBD2 | TRBV29-1 | TGCAGCGTTGAGGGGGGGAAGGACGCCGGGACCAAACCCTACGAGCAGTACTTC | CSVEGGKDAGTKPYEQYF
TRBJ1-1 | few | - | TRBV20-1 | TGCAGTGCGCCAGCACAAAAAACGGTCACTGAAGCTTTCTTT | CSAPAQKTVTEAFF
TRBJ2-2 | - | TRBD2 | TRBV6-2/TRBV6-3 | TGTGCCAGCAGTCCGGGGGGGCGGACCGGGGAGCTGTTTTTT | CASSPGGRTGELFF
TRBJ2-5 | - | TRBD2 | TRBV5-1 | TGCGCCAGCAGCTTGGGAGCGGGGCCAGCACGACAAGAGACCCAGTACTTC | CASSLGAGPARQETQYF
TRBJ2-6 | - | - | TRBV9 | TGTGCCAGCAGCGTAGGGTCTGGGGCCAACGTCCTGACTTTC | CASSVGSGANVLTF
TRBJ2-4 | - | TRBD1 | TRBV4-3 | TGCGCCAGCAGCCACACCGGGACAGGGAGGAGAAACATTCAGTACTTC | CASSHTGTGRRNIQYF
TRBJ2-7 | - | - | TRBV7-2 | TGTGCCAGCAGCCCAACGGCCTACTACGAGCAGTACTTC | CASSPTAYYEQYF
TRBJ2-2 | few | TRBD2 | TRBV5-1 | TGCGCCAGCAGCTCGGGTCGACTAGCGGGGGAGAACACCGGGGAGCTGTTTTTT | CASSSGRLAGENTGELFF
TRBJ1-1 | - | TRBD1 | TRBV7-9 | TGTGCCAGCAGCGTCACAGGGGGCATTGATGAAGCTTTCTTT | CASSVTGGIDEAFF
TRBJ2-7 | few | - | TRBV28 | TGTGCCAGCAGTTTAAAGGCTCCCTTGCCCCACGAGCAGTACTTC | CASSLKAPLPHEQYF